This TCR beta chain stems from a study of blood T cells in healthy people across ages. General observations from the study: With naive T cell percentage, TCR beta diversity showed a strong correlation.

The ends were cut back, 10 bases at V and 0 bases at J, with 23 bases in the middle. The germline V gene encodes CDR1 ENHRY and CDR2 SYGVKD. This CDR3 is built from 17 residues. A second PCR of about 6 to 12 cycles used a sample-barcoded 5' primer and a J-beta primer mix. TCRdb re-called the 5' RACE reads with MiXCR, one entry per CDR3 protein. The data contain roughly 680,000 distinct CDR3 sequences, around 20% of them singletons. For this clonotype: The antigen remains undetermined.

Sequenced: blood. V is TRBV10-3 and J is TRBJ2-3, with a tentative D call TRBD2 (6 bases). The clonotype originates from a man in his 70s in good health. CDR3 coding DNA: TGTGCCACCGACGACGTACTCCGGGACTCCAGCACAGATACGCAGTATTTT. It yields the protein CATDDVLRDSSTDTQYF.